This section outlines one T cell receptor beta chain sequence together with its context. Its antigen is still unknown. No base quality values were provided; no much bigger clone lies one nucleotide off. The sample comes from a study of T cells after yellow fever vaccination (dated by TCRdb to between 2018 and 2021). For the study in its entirety: The SMART-Seq v4 Ultra Low Input RNA kit was used to prepare libraries from fractions with low cell numbers. Blood was collected at multiple timepoints before and after primary and secondary immunization, and bulk PBMC replicates and cell subsets were isolated. The cohort comprised two healthy male donors, one aged 18 to 30 and one aged 30 to 40 years. To track T-cell clones before and after primary and booster YFV17D yellow fever vaccination, bulk TCR alpha and beta repertoires were sequenced longitudinally. On the study overall, not on this receptor specifically: FACS-sorted repertoires could contain abundant contaminating clonotypes from the bulk population, so computational filtering was required. The secondary T-cell response was weaker than the primary response but faster, peaking on day 5 instead of day 15. The study included only two donors, which limits how far the findings can be generalized. After the booster, most of the clones that had expanded following primary vaccination were detected again (almost 98% of CD4 and around 90% of CD8), which suggests that memory was broadly maintained. A small share of clonotypes occurred in both CD4 and CD8 compartments, likely arising from convergent recombination.

Reading from cysteine to phenylalanine, the CDR3 counts 16 amino acids. Only CDR3 DNA is held: 48 bases, read in frame from base 1. Germline trimming amounts to 6 bases on V and 4 bases on J, with 8 as the count of junction bases outside the gene matches. CDR1 and CDR2 (LGHDT, YNNKEL) derive from the germline V gene (reference sequence). TCR cDNA was synthesized by 5'RACE template switching, which introduced a universal primer site and unique molecular identifiers. Priming for cDNA synthesis came from both the TCR alpha and TCR beta constant segments. Two PCR steps were used to amplify libraries, with sample barcodes and sequencing adapters being added in the second step. Sequencing of libraries was performed on Illumina HiSeq 2500 (2x100 bp) or NovaSeq (2x150 bp). In the paper's pipeline: Reads were demultiplexed and collapsed into UMI consensus sequences with MIGEC, and V(D)J alignment was performed with MiXCR. Vaccine-responding clonotypes were defined with edgeR using replicate PBMC samples, requiring FDR below 0.01 and a log2 fold change above 5 up to day 15. CD4 or CD8 identity was assigned to each bulk clonotype according to whether the clonotype was present at higher abundance in the sequenced CD4 repertoire or the sequenced CD8 repertoire. TCRdb reanalyzed the raw reads on its own, using fastp at Q25 for trimming and MiXCR for clone calling, and kept in-frame beta chains. Duplicate CDR3 protein sequences are folded into a single record with the most common DNA and genes. These V and J calls rely on TCRdb rather than the paper's analysis. The sample table records a few hundred thousand distinct CDR3 sequences; 19% of these occur just once. The ten largest make up 14% of the sample.

The treatment or condition label corresponds to: live attenuated yellow fever vaccine strain. At every blood-draw timepoint, two biological replicates of bulk PBMCs were collected. A standard Ficoll-Paque protocol was used to isolate PBMCs from peripheral blood. TriZol was used to extract RNA from bulk PBMCs, from CD4 and CD8 fractions, and from dextramer-positive and dextramer-negative fractions. The chain employs TRBV3-1 and TRBJ2-2; TRBD2 matches 10 bases in the middle. This receptor was obtained from a man aged 30-40 years who received the YFV17D yellow fever vaccine. The sample here was PBMCs, taken 15 days after the yellow fever booster vaccination. The nucleotide sequence is TGTGCCAGCAGTCTTAGCGGGAGGCGGGCCACCGGGGAGCTGTTTTTT. Its coded protein is CASSLSGRRATGELFF.